This T cell receptor (beta chain) was documented in a study of cytomegalovirus exposure and HLA in healthy donors. V shed 3 bases, J shed 0 bases, and the junction held 8 bases outside the gene matches. Germline V gene sequence: CDR1 MGHRA, CDR2 YSYEKL. This CDR3 is 18 amino acids long. With 60 Vbeta and 13 Jbeta primers, the PCR was carried out. Measured with immunoSEQ multiplex PCR; TCRdb has only the in-frame clones, and not every one. Of about 120,000 clones listed, approximately 72% are singletons. Study observations and caveats: Fewer than 20,000 TCR beta sequences were associated with HLA alleles at 0.05 false discovery rate in a later analysis.

Of note for this clone: Antigen unknown.

The source is a woman aged 40-49 years in good health and CMV-seropositive. Sequenced: PBMCs. This chain uses TRBV4-1 with TRBJ2-6; 7 positions match TRBD2. In DNA, the CDR3 is TGCGCCAGCAGCCAGTGGGCTAGCGGCAGCTCTGGGGCCAACGTCCTGACTTTC. The encoded protein is CASSQWASGSSGANVLTF.